One sample yielded the 10 T cell receptor beta chains listed below, sequenced in a study of T cell repertoires in ileal Crohn's disease. Here immunoSEQ multiplex PCR was the method, and the copy in TCRdb shows in-frame clones only, minus some. Found here are roughly 7,100 clones, around 72% of them singletons; the top ten hold about 9.2%. Sample: ileal tissue. These receptor sequences come from an adult with Crohn's disease.

The chain carries TRBV12-5 and TRBJ2-1; 11 bases match TRBD1. CDR1 LGHNT and CDR2 FRNRAP come from the germline V gene. J was trimmed by 6 bases and V by 2 bases; bases with no gene match: 12. The CDR3 sequence is 18 residues long. CDR3 amino acids: CASGLSTGTGTGGNEQFF. Written as DNA, the CDR3 is TGTGCTAGTGGTTTGAGTACGGGGACCGGGACAGGGGGCAATGAGCAGTTCTTC.

This clone appeared once. This sequence joins TRBV2 and TRBJ2-7; 10 nucleotides agree with TRBD2. The germline gives CDR1 SNHLY, CDR2 FYNNEI. V was pared by 6 bases and J by 3 bases, with 5 bases of the junction left unmatched. There are 14 residues in the CDR3. The CDR3 here is CASSPERGGYEQYF. The DNA of the CDR3 is TGTGCCAGCAGCCCCGAGCGGGGGGGCTACGAGCAGTACTTC.

The chain links TRBV2 to TRBJ2-7; D is possibly TRBD2 (6 bases). Germline assignment: CDR1 SNHLY and CDR2 FYNNEI. The CDR3 runs 16 residues. Trimming stripped 2 bases from V and 4 bases from J, with 18 bases between. The CDR3 loop reads CASSENGVRGGYEQYF. Here the CDR3 DNA reads TGTGCCAGCAGTGAAAACGGGGTTAGGGGAGGATACGAGCAGTACTTC.

CDR3 DNA: TGTGCCAGCAGCGTGACATTGTTCTCCTACGAGCAGTACTTC. This gives the protein CASSVTLFSYEQYF. The gene calls are TRBV5-4 and TRBJ2-7; no firm D call. Trimming took off 4 bases at V and 0 bases at J, with 11 bases between the two ends. There are 14 residues in the CDR3. Looked up from germline, CDR1 is SGHNT and CDR2 is YYREEE (reference sequence).

The rearrangement links TRBV23-1 to TRBJ2-7; D possibly corresponds to TRBD1 (6 bases). TRBV23-1 is an ORF, and what it does is uncertain. The CDR3 has 15 residues. Between the trimmed V and J ends, which lost 4 bases and 2 bases, there was a span of 15 bases. The CDR3 region has the DNA TGCGCCAGCAGTCCAAAGACAGGCATCCCCTACGAGCAGTACTTC. It translates to CASSPKTGIPYEQYF.

This clone was seen only a few times. The chain combines TRBV7-2 with TRBJ2-1; 9 bases map to TRBD2. With V trimmed by 2 bases and J by 9 bases, 11 bases remained unmatched. Looked up from germline, CDR1 is SGHTA and CDR2 is FQGNSA. The CDR3 totals 16 residues. This CDR3 reads CASSLRGGRAGIEQFF. For the CDR3, the DNA is TGTGCCAGCAGCTTACGGGGCGGGAGGGCCGGGATTGAGCAGTTCTTC.

This chain joins TRBV6-6 and TRBJ2-7; D not resolved. Germline CDR1 reads MNHNY; CDR2 reads SVGAGI (reference sequence). The CDR3 runs to 14 residues. V lost 5 bases to trimming and J lost 3 bases, with 14 bases between them. This CDR3 is CASSVVGAVYEQYF. The CDR3 DNA follows: TGTGCCAGCAGTGTGGTGGGCGCCGTCTACGAGCAGTACTTC.

V usage is TRBV4-1 and J usage is TRBJ1-1; 8 bases are a match to TRBD1. V was pared by 1 base and J by 3 bases, with 4 bases of the junction left unmatched. The CDR3 covers 15 residues. The V gene's germline CDR1 is MGHRA and CDR2 YSYEKL. The chain's CDR3 is CASSQGTGLDTEAFF. The CDR3 bases are TGCGCCAGCAGCCAAGGGACAGGGTTGGACACTGAAGCTTTCTTT.

The chain employs TRBV30 and TRBJ2-4; no definite D call. With 5 bases removed from V and 1 base from J, the gap between germline ends came to 3 bases. The CDR3 totals 11 residues. The V gene's germline CDR1 is GTSNPN and CDR2 SVGIG (reference sequence). Written as DNA, the CDR3 is TGTGCCTGGGGCGCCAAAAACATTCAGTACTTC. Translating gives CAWGAKNIQYF.

This chain uses TRBV30 with TRBJ2-5, with D perhaps matching TRBD2 (6 bases). Germline V CDR1 and CDR2: GTSNPN, SVGIG (reference sequence). CDR3 length: 18 residues. The ends were cut back, 2 bases at V and 2 bases at J, with 24 bases in the middle. The CDR3 DNA reads TGTGCCTGGAGTCTCAGACAGCCGCGGGGTCCGAGACAAGAGACCCAGTACTTC. This codes for CAWSLRQPRGPRQETQYF.